Listed below are T cell receptor beta chains from one sample, sequenced in a study of T-cell reconstitution after alpha-beta-depleted transplantation in children. TCRdb reprocessed the PCR reads via MiXCR and lists one record per CDR3 protein. The sample carries 200,000 to 300,000 distinct CDR3 sequences, 20% to 30% recorded once. The sample consisted of PBMCs, mostly from graft donor cells, taken 360 days after TCRalphabeta/CD19-depleted stem cell transplant. Receptors were obtained from a female patient aged 2-10 years who had a stem cell transplant for congenital amegakaryocytic thrombocytopenia, so the T cells may come from the graft donor. Each CDR3 is given with its conserved first and last residue. A D gene is named only where the DNA matches it firmly. Clone size is given for some rows only: seen once, a few or many times, or a class if the clone is expanded.

J gene,clone size,D gene,V gene,CDR3 DNA,CDR3 protein
TRBJ2-2,NA,NA,TRBV11-2,TGTGCCAGCAGCCCCCGCACGTGGGGCACAAACACCGGGGAGCTGTTTTTT,CASSPRTWGTNTGELFF
TRBJ2-3,few,NA,TRBV2,TGTGCCAGCAGCCTGGACTCCGTCTTCACAGATACGCAGTATTTT,CASSLDSVFTDTQYF
TRBJ2-2,NA,NA,TRBV5-1,TGCGCCAGCAGCCCGGGGGACAGCGCCAGGGAGCTGTTTTTT,CASSPGDSARELFF
TRBJ2-7,few,NA,TRBV20-1,TGCAGTGCTCGGGCAGGGTTCGTCTCCTACGAGCAGTACTTC,CSARAGFVSYEQYF
TRBJ2-1,few,TRBD2,TRBV29-1,TGCAGCGTTGAAGATGGGCTAGCGGGCTCCTACAATGAGCAGTTCTTC,CSVEDGLAGSYNEQFF
TRBJ2-1,many,NA,TRBV10-3,TGTGCCATCAGTGACACGGTGGCCGGCCGGGCGAATGAGCAGTTCTTC,CAISDTVAGRANEQFF
TRBJ2-7,few,TRBD1,TRBV20-1,TGCAGTGCTAGAGAGGGACAGGGGATCTACGAGCAGTACTTC,CSAREGQGIYEQYF
TRBJ2-3,few,NA,TRBV7-2,TGTGCCAGCAGCTTAGGTTCATACCGGGAGCTTACTGATACGCAGTATTTT,CASSLGSYRELTDTQYF
TRBJ2-7,NA,NA,TRBV20-1,TGCAGTGCTACTACAGGGCTCGAGCAGTACTTC,CSATTGLEQYF
TRBJ1-1,NA,NA,TRBV10-1,TGCGCCAGCAGTGAAGGCAGCGCTGAAGCTTTCTTT,CASSEGSAEAFF